This record looks at one T cell receptor (beta chain) sequence and its context. V was pared by 2 bases and J by 11 bases, with 12 bases between. The CDR3 has 12 residues. Per germline, CDR1 WSHSY and CDR2 SAAADI. The entry originates in a study of control samples from healthy donors and cancer patients. Measured with immunoSEQ multiplex PCR; TCRdb has only the in-frame clones, and not every one. The data show about 220,000 clones, about 95% seen once. The chain links TRBV10-2 to TRBJ1-1, with D tentatively TRBD1 (5 bases). Sequencing used blood. This receptor was taken from a man over 45 in good health. DNA of the CDR3: TGCGCCAGCAGTGAGAGGAGGGCAGGGGCTTTCTTT. Translation gives CASSERRAGAFF.